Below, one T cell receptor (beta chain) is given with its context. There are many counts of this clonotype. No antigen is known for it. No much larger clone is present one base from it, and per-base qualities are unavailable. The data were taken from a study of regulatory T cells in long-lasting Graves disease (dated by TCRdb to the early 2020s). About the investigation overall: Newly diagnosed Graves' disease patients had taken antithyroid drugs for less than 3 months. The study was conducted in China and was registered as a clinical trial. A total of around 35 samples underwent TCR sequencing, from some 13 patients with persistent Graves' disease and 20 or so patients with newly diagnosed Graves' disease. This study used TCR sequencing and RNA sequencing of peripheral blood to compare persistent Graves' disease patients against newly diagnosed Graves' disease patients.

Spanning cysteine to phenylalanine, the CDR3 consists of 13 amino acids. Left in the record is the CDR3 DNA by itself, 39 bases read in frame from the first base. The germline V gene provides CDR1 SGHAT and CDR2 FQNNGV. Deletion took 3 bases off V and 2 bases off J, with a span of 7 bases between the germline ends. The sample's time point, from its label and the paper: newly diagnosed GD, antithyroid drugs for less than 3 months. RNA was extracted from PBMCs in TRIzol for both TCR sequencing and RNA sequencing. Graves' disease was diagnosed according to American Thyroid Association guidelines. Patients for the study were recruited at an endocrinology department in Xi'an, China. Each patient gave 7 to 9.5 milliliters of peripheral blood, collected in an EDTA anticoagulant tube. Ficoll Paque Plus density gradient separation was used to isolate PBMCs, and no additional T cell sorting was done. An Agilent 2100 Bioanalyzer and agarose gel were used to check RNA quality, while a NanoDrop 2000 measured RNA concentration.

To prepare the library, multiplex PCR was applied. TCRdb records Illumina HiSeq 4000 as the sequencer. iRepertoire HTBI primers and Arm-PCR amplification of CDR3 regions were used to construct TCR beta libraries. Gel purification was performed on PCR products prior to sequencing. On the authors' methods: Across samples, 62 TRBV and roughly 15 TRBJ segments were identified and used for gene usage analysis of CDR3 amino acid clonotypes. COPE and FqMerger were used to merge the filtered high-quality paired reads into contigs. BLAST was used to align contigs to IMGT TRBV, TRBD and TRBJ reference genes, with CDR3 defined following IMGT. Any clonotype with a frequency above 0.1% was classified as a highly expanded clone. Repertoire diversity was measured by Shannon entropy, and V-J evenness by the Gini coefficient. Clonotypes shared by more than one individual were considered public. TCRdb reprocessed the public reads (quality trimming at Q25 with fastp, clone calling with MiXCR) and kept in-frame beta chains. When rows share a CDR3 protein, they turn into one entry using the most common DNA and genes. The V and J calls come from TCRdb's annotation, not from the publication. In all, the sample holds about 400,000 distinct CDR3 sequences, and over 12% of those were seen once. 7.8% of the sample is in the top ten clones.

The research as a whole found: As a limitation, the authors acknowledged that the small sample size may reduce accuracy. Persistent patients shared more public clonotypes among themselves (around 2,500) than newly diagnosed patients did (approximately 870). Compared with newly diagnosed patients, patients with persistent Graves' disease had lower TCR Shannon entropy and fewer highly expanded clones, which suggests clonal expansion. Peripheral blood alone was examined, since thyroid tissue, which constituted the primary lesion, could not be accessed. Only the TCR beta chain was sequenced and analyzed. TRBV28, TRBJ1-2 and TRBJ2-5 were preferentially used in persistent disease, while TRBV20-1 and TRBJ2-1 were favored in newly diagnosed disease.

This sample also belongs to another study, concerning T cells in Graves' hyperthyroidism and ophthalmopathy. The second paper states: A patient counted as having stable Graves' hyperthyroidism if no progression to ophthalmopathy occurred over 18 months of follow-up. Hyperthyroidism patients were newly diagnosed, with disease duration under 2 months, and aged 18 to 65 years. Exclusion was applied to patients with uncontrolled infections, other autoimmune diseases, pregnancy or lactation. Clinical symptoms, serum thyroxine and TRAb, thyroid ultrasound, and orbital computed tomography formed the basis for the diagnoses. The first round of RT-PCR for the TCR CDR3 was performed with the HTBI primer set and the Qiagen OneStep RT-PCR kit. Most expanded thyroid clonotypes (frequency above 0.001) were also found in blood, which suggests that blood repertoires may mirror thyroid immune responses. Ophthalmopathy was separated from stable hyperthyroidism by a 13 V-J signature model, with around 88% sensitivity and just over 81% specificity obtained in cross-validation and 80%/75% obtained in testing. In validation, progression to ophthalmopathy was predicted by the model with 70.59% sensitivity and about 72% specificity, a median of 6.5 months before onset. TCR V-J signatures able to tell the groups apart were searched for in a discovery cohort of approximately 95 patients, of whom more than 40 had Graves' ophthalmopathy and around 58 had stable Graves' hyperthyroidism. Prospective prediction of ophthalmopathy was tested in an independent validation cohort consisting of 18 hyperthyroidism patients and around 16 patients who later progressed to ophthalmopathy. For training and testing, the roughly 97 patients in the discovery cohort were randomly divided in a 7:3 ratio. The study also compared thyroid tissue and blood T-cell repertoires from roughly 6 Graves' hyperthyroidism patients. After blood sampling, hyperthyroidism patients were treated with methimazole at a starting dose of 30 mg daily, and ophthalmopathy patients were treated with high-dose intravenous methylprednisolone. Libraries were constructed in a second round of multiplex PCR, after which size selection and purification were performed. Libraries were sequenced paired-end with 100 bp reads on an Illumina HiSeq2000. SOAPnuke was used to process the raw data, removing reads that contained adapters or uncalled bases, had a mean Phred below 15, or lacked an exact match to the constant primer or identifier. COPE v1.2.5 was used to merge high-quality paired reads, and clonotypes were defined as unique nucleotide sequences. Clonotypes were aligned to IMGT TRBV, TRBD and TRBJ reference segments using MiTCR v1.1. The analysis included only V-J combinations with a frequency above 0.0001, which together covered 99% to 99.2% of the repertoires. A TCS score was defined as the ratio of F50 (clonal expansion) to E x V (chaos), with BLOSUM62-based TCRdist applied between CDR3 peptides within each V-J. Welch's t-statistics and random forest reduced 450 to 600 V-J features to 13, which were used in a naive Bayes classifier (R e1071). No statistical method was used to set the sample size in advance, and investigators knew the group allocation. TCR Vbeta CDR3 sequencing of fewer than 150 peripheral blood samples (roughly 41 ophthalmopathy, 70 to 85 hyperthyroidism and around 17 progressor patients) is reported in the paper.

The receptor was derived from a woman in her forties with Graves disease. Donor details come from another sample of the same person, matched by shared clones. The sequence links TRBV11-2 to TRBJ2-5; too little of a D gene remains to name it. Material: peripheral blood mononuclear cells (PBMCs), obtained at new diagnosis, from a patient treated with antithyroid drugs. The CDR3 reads CASSFRSQETQYF. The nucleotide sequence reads TGTGCCAGCAGCTTTCGCAGTCAAGAGACCCAGTACTTC. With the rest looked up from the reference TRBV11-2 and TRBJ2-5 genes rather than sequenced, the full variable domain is EAGVAQSPRYKIIEKRQSVAFWCNPISGHATLYWYQQILGQGPKLLIQFQNNGVVDDSQLPKDRFSAERLKGVDSTLKIQPAKLEDSAVYLCASSFRSQETQYFGPGTRLLVL.